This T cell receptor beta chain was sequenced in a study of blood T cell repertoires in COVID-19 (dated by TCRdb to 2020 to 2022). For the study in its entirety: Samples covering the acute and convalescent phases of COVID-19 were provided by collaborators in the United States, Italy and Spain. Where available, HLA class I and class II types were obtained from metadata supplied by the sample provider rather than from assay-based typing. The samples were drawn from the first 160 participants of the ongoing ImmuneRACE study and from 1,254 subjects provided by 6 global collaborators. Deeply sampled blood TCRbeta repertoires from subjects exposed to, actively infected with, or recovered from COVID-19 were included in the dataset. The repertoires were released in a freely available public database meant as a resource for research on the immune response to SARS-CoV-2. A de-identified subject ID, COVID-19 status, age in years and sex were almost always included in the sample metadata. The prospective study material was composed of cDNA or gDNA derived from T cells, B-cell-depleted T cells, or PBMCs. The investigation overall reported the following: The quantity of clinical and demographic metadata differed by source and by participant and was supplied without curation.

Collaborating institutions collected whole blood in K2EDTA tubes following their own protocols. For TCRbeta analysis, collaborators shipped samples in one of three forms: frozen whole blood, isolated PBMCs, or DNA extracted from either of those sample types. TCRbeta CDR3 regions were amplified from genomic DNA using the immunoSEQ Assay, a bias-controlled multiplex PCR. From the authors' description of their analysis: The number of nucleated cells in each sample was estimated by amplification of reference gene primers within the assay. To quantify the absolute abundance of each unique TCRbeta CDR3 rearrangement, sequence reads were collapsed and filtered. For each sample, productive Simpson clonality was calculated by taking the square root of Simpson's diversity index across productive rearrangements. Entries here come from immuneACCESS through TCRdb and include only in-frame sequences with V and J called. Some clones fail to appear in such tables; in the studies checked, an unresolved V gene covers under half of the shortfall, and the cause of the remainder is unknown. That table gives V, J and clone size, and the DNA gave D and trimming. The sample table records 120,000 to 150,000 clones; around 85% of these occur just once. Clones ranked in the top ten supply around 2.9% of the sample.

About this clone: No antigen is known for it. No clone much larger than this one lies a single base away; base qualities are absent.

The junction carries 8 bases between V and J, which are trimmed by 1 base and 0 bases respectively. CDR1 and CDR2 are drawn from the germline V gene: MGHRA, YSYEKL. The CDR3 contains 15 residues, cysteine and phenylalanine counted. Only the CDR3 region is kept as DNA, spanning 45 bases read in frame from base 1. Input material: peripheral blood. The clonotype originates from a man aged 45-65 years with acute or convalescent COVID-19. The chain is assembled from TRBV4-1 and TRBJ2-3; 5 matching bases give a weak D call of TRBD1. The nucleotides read TGCGCCAGCAGCCAAGTAGGGGCCAGCACAGATACGCAGTATTTT. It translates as CASSQVGASTDTQYF.